These 19 T cell receptor beta chains were sequenced from one sample in a study of CD8 T cells in Susac syndrome. Reverse transcription used roughly 0.5 to 1 ug RNA and random hexamers. TCRdb analysed the immunoSEQ multiplex PCR reads with MiXCR anew, one entry per CDR3 protein. The repertoire holds roughly 89,000 distinct CDR3 sequences, with around 96% as singletons. The sequenced sample was CD8+ T cells from PBMCs. All receptors come from a human donor with Susac syndrome.

This clonotype was detected only a few times. This sequence joins TRBV7-2 and TRBJ1-6, with D unclear. In germline, CDR1 is SGHTA, CDR2 FQGNSA. This CDR3 has 12 amino acids. V lost 3 bases, J lost 8 bases, and 5 bases lay in between. The CDR3: CASSLGDSPLHF. CDR3 in DNA: TGTGCCAGCAGCTTGGGAGATTCACCCCTCCACTTT.

The J gene is TRBJ2-5, the V gene TRBV9; D may match TRBD1 or TRBD2 (6 bases each). The CDR3 length is 16 residues. Germline-derived CDR1 and CDR2 are SGDLS and YYNGEE. The V end lost 4 bases, the J end lost 2 bases, and 18 bases lay between the germline ends. CDR3 nucleotides: TGTGCCAGCAGCACTCATGACGGGGGCCTTCAAGAGACCCAGTACTTC. This codes for CASSTHDGGLQETQYF.

This chain uses TRBV20-1 with TRBJ2-7; D remains unclear. The CDR3 has 13 residues. Between the trimmed V and J ends, which lost 6 bases and 2 bases, there was a span of 14 bases. Germline lookup yields CDR1 DFQATT and CDR2 SNEGSKA (reference sequence). CDR3 loop: CSAIPGNAYEQYF. Here the CDR3 DNA reads TGCAGTGCCATACCCGGAAACGCCTACGAGCAGTACTTC.

This clonotype appeared once. Germline and junction disagree at one end, which may indicate a read error. The rearrangement links TRBV6-2 or TRBV6-3 to TRBJ2-3, with D hard to call. The CDR3 sequence is 14 residues long. The V gene's germline CDR1 is MNHEY and CDR2 SVGEGT. The CDR3 bases are TGTGCCAGCAGCTACTCCCGGACCACAGATACGCAGTATTTT. The encoded protein is CASSYSRTTDTQYF.

J is TRBJ2-6 and V is TRBV30; tentatively, D is TRBD1 (5 bases). This CDR3 has 18 amino acids. Germline V gives CDR1 GTSNPN, CDR2 SVGIG (reference sequence). The ends were cut back, 7 bases at V and 4 bases at J, with 26 bases in the middle. The CDR3 nucleotides are TGTGCCTCCAACCGGCCGCAGGACACGAGTCGGGGGGCCAACGTCCTGACTTTC. Residues: CASNRPQDTSRGANVLTF.

The V call is TRBV11-2, the J call TRBJ2-7; 9 nucleotides agree with TRBD1. Germline trimming cut 0 bases from V and 7 bases from J; bases unmatched to any gene: 10. Germline values: CDR1 SGHAT, CDR2 FQNNGV. There are 16 residues in the CDR3. The CDR3 region is CASSLESGTGYGEQYF. CDR3 coding DNA: TGTGCCAGCAGCTTAGAATCCGGGACAGGGTATGGAGAGCAGTACTTC.

The chain recombines TRBV2 with TRBJ2-7; D not certain. Germline values: CDR1 SNHLY, CDR2 FYNNEI. V was cut by 7 bases and J by 1 base, with 14 bases left in between. The CDR3 has 14 residues. CDR3 protein: CASTPTVTSYEQYF. CDR3 sequence (DNA): TGTGCCAGCACTCCGACGGTAACATCCTACGAGCAGTACTTC.

This clonotype was observed once. CDR3 protein: CASSPRLAGYETQYF. The CDR3 region has the DNA TGTGCCAGCAGTCCTAGACTAGCGGGCTATGAGACCCAGTACTTC. The rearrangement joins TRBV12-3 or TRBV12-4 to TRBJ2-5, with 10 bases fitting TRBD2. The CDR3 covers 15 residues. V shed 5 bases, J shed 5 bases, and the junction held 8 bases outside the gene matches.

This chain joins TRBV20-1 and TRBJ2-7; tentatively, D is TRBD1 (6 bases). The CDR3 sequence is 13 residues long. Germline CDR1 DFQATT, CDR2 SNEGSKA (reference sequence). Trimming left V 1 base short and J 6 bases short, with 13 bases between. CDR3 nucleotide sequence: TGCAGTGCTAGAGGGATACAGGGCCCCGAGCAGTACTTC. It yields the protein CSARGIQGPEQYF.

V gene TRBV23-1 combines with J gene TRBJ2-1; 12 bases agree with TRBD2. TRBV23-1 is an ORF; its function is uncertain. V was clipped by 5 bases and J by 4 bases; unmatched bases: 12. CDR3 length equals 18 residues. CDR3 DNA sequence: TGCGCCAGCAGTACCCGGCCCTCTAGCGGGGGGGTTTACAATGAGCAGTTCTTC. Translation gives CASSTRPSSGGVYNEQFF.

This chain connects TRBV28 to TRBJ2-7; weak D call: TRBD2 (6 bases). Deletions cut 5 bases from V and 0 bases from J, with 11 bases between. CDR1 MDHEN and CDR2 SYDVKM come from the germline V gene. CDR3 length: 14 amino acids. For the CDR3, the DNA is TGTGCCAGCAGTCCCCAGACTAGCTCCTACGAGCAGTACTTC. Translating gives CASSPQTSSYEQYF.

The chain is built from TRBV12-3 or TRBV12-4 and TRBJ2-3, with 7 bases aligning to TRBD1. The CDR3 is 13 amino acids. Trimming at V came to 8 bases and at J to 4 bases, leaving 6 bases not matched to a gene. CDR3 nucleotides: TGTGCCAGCGATGTAGGGGGCGCAGATACGCAGTATTTT. Translated, it gives CASDVGGADTQYF.

J is TRBJ1-2 and V is TRBV12-3 or TRBV12-4; D not certain. The length of the CDR3 is 14 residues. V dropped 3 bases and J dropped 4 bases, with 12 bases sitting between them. This chain's CDR3 is CASSFSSVGYGYTF. CDR3 sequence (DNA): TGTGCCAGCAGTTTCTCGTCCGTTGGCTATGGCTACACCTTC.

This chain links TRBV7-9 with TRBJ2-5, with a weak D call TRBD2 (6 bases). Per germline, CDR1 SEHNR and CDR2 FQNEAQ (reference sequence). The CDR3 runs 17 residues. V lost 8 bases to trimming and J lost 1 base, with 23 bases between them. In nucleotides, the CDR3 is TGTGCCAGCCTGTTCACAGCCCTAGAGGAGGGCCAAGAGACCCAGTACTTC. Translated, it gives CASLFTALEEGQETQYF.

The chain has TRBV20-1 and TRBJ1-1, with no clear D. Germline assignment: CDR1 DFQATT and CDR2 SNEGSKA (reference sequence). The CDR3 spans 15 residues. With 4 bases removed from V and 4 bases from J, the gap between germline ends came to 19 bases. The CDR3 nucleotides read TGCAGTGCTATTGACCCCGGAGGATATGGCACTGAAGCTTTCTTT. This translates into CSAIDPGGYGTEAFF.

The V and J genes are TRBV29-1 and TRBJ2-3, with D perhaps matching TRBD1 (6 bases). With 1 base removed from V and 6 bases from J, the gap between germline ends came to 23 bases. Germline CDR1 is SQVTM and CDR2 is ANQGSEA. This CDR3 contains 17 residues. CDR3 nucleotide sequence: TGCAGCGTTGAAGCCAGGGGTCTGAACCTCCCCTCGGATACGCAGTATTTT. Translation gives CSVEARGLNLPSDTQYF.

This clonotype was detected a few times. The rearrangement uses TRBV6-5 and TRBJ2-1, with D possibly matching TRBD2 (6 bases). Trimming pared 4 bases from V and 8 bases from J, leaving 27 bases between. CDR1 is MNHEY, CDR2 SVGAGI, per germline. This CDR3 contains 18 residues. The CDR3 here is CASSSTAGLLVTSDEQFF. The DNA for the CDR3 is TGTGCCAGCAGTTCTACCGCGGGACTCCTGGTGACATCCGATGAGCAGTTCTTC.

The rearrangement links TRBV28 to TRBJ1-5; 7 bases map to TRBD1. Germline lookup yields CDR1 MDHEN and CDR2 SYDVKM. There are 16 residues in the CDR3. The ends lost 4 bases at V and 3 bases at J; junction bases unmatched: 9. The CDR3 DNA is TGTGCCAGCAGTTGGAGTCACAGGGGAGTCAATCAGCCCCAGCATTTT. Translation gives CASSWSHRGVNQPQHF.

The J gene is TRBJ1-6, the V gene TRBV5-1; 7 nucleotides agree with TRBD1. The CDR3 consists of 17 residues. The V segment lost 4 bases and the J segment 9 bases; nucleotides outside the gene matches: 16. Germline-derived CDR1 and CDR2 are SGHRS and YFSETQ. CDR3 sequence (DNA): TGCGCCAGCAGCATCACAGGGGTCCGGCAATTGCCTTCACCCCTCCACTTT. Residues: CASSITGVRQLPSPLHF.